This T cell receptor beta chain was recorded in a study of T-cell reconstitution after alpha-beta-depleted transplantation in children. Study observations and caveats: From newly produced T cells came most of the T-cell counts and diversity one year after transplant. Some patients owed their high day-60 TCRbeta diversity to surviving recipient T cells and thymic progenitors. Alpha-beta T cells present about two months after transplant were reported to originate from several hundred expanded graft clones.

The V and J ends lost 5 bases and 7 bases respectively, with 9 bases between them. This CDR3 has 12 amino acids. This clonotype was found many times. Its specificity is unknown. Preparing the TCRbeta library involved the use of unique molecular identifiers. TCRdb analysed the PCR reads with MiXCR anew, one entry per CDR3 protein. The repertoire holds approximately 300,000 distinct CDR3 sequences, with under 14% as singletons. This sequence joins TRBV12-3 or TRBV12-4 and TRBJ2-1; D call uncertain. The sample in question was peripheral blood, obtained 180 days after TCRalphabeta/CD19-depleted stem cell transplant. This sequence originates from a male patient aged 2 to 10 who had a stem cell transplant for chronic granulomatous disease, so the T cells may come from the graft donor. CDR3 sequence (DNA): TGTGCCAGCAGTCCAAGGCATAATGAGCAGTTCTTC. Translating gives CASSPRHNEQFF.